A single sample gave rise to the 10 T cell receptor beta chains below, sequenced in a study of naive and memory T cell subsets. An equimolar mix of two oligonucleotides served as the beta constant-region primer for TRBC1 and TRBC2. Each CDR3 protein is one row after TCRdb ran MiXCR on the UMI-ligation and nested PCR reads. Here the sample spans roughly 21,000 distinct CDR3 sequences, 9.5% to 12% being singletons. The source material was central memory CD8+ T cells from blood. The receptor set was obtained from a human donor in good health.

This clonotype was detected a few times. The chain uses TRBV20-1 and TRBJ2-4, with D perhaps TRBD1 (5 bases). V was shortened by 6 bases and J by 3 bases, with 15 bases between the two germline ends. The CDR3 is 14 amino acids. Germline-derived CDR1 and CDR2 are DFQATT and SNEGSKA (reference sequence). CDR3 sequence reads: CSAKSSRGKNIQYF. In nucleotides, the CDR3 is TGCAGTGCAAAGTCTTCTAGGGGCAAAAACATTCAGTACTTC.

This clonotype was picked up a small number of times. The chain combines TRBV2 with TRBJ1-5; 10 bases are shared with TRBD1. Germline CDR1 and CDR2: SNHLY and FYNNEI. Trimming removed 6 bases from V and 5 bases from J; junction bases left unmatched: 7. CDR3 size: 15 residues. The CDR3 is CASSVDRGAHQPQHF. The CDR3 region has the DNA TGTGCCAGCAGCGTGGACAGGGGGGCCCATCAGCCCCAGCATTTT.

The sample holds a few counts of this clonotype. This chain joins TRBV7-2 and TRBJ2-3; TRBD2 matches 11 bases. Germline loops: CDR1 SGHTA, CDR2 FQGNSA. The V gene end was trimmed by 1 base and the J gene end by 2 bases; junction bases not matched to a gene: 11. The CDR3 runs 19 residues. CDR3 protein: CASSLESLAGGRATDTQYF. The CDR3 nucleotides are TGTGCCAGCAGCTTAGAGTCCCTAGCGGGAGGACGGGCCACAGATACGCAGTATTTT.

This clonotype was detected a few times. The V call is TRBV6-2 or TRBV6-3, the J call TRBJ2-5; perhaps TRBD2 as D (5 bases). CDR1 MNHEY and CDR2 SVGEGT come from the germline V gene. This CDR3 has 14 residues. Trimming stripped 5 bases from V and 7 bases from J, with 17 bases between. CDR3 amino acids: CASSLDSGMWTQYF. The DNA for the CDR3 is TGTGCCAGCAGTCTTGACTCGGGGATGTGGACCCAGTACTTC.

This clonotype showed up just a few times. The rearrangement uses TRBV29-1 and TRBJ2-3, with 7 bases aligning to TRBD2. Germline V gene lookup returns CDR1 SQVTM and CDR2 ANQGSEA. The junction had 11 bases not matched to a gene; V was cut back by 3 bases and J by 2 bases. The CDR3 totals 16 residues. This CDR3 reads CSVETFGGGDTDTQYF. CDR3 DNA: TGCAGCGTTGAGACATTTGGCGGGGGTGACACAGATACGCAGTATTTT.

In this sample, this clonotype is medium-sized. This sequence joins TRBV12-3 or TRBV12-4 and TRBJ2-7, with D tentatively TRBD2 (6 bases). The CDR3 loop spans 13 amino acids. V lost 3 bases and J lost 0, with 6 bases in between. CDR3 bases: TGTGCCAGCAGTTTGACTAGCTCCTACGAGCAGTACTTC. It yields the protein CASSLTSSYEQYF.

The gene calls are TRBV7-2 and TRBJ2-7; the match to TRBD1 covers 7 bases. Germline CDR1 SGHTA, CDR2 FQGNSA. V was pared by 4 bases and J by 4 bases, with 4 bases of the junction left unmatched. This CDR3 is 13 amino acids long. CDR3 in DNA: TGTGCCAGCAGCTGGGACAGTCGGTACGAGCAGTACTTC. This sequence encodes CASSWDSRYEQYF.

This clonotype was picked up many times. The V gene is TRBV24-1, the J gene TRBJ2-3; 13 bases line up with TRBD2. This CDR3 comprises 17 residues. Germline V gene lookup returns CDR1 KGHDR and CDR2 SFDVKD. The J segment lost 4 bases and the V segment lost 5 bases, leaving 8 bases of the junction unmatched. The CDR3: CATSGHGLAGDSDTQYF. DNA of the CDR3: TGTGCCACCAGTGGCCATGGACTAGCGGGAGACTCAGATACGCAGTATTTT.

In the case of this clonotype: A much more abundant neighbour one base away suggests this may be a read error. This chain links TRBV4-3 with TRBJ2-1; perhaps TRBD2 as D (5 bases). The V gene's germline CDR1 is LGHNA and CDR2 YSLEER. CDR3 size: 18 residues. The CDR3 DNA reads TGCGCCAGCAGCCAAGATAAATTGGCGAGCCGGTCGGGGAATGAGCAGTCCTTC. This codes for CASSQDKLASRSGNEQSF.

The table lists this clonotype with many counts. The chain uses TRBV28 and TRBJ1-6, with D unresolved. Germline V lookup: CDR1 MDHEN, CDR2 SYDVKM. Trimming stripped 6 bases from V and 1 base from J, with 10 bases between. The CDR3 sequence is 15 residues long. The CDR3 here is CASRPGGSYNSPLHF. The CDR3 bases are TGTGCCAGCAGACCCGGAGGGTCCTATAATTCACCCCTCCACTTT.